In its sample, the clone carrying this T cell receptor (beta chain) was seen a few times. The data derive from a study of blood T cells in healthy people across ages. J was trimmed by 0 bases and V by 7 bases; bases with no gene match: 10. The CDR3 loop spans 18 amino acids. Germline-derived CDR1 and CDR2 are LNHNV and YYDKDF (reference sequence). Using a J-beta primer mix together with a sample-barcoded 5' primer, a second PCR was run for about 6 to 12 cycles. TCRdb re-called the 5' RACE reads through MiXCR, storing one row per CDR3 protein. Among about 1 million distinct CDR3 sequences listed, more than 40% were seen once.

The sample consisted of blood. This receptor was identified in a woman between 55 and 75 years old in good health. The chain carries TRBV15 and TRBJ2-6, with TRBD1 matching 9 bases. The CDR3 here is CATTRGQGFRSGANVLTF. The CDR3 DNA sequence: TGTGCCACCACCCGGGGACAGGGTTTTCGCTCTGGGGCCAACGTCCTGACTTTC.